This T cell receptor (beta chain) is drawn from a study of blood T cell repertoires in COVID-19 (dated by TCRdb to about 2020). As for the study more broadly: Collaborator samples came from the United States, Italy and Spain and covered acute and convalescent phases of COVID-19. The material from the prospective study consisted of cDNA or gDNA derived from T cells, B-cell-depleted T cells, or PBMCs. Subjects who had been exposed to COVID-19, were actively infected with it, or had recovered from it provided the deeply sampled blood TCRbeta repertoires that made up the dataset. The repertoires were released in a freely available public database intended as a resource for research on the immune response to SARS-CoV-2. Samples were obtained from the ongoing ImmuneRACE study (first 160 participants) and from over a thousand subjects provided by 6 global collaborators. The sample metadata nearly always contained a de-identified subject ID, COVID-19 status, age in years and sex. Where available, HLA class I and class II types were taken from metadata supplied by the sample provider and were not determined by assay-based typing. Results and caveats for the whole study, not just this receptor: How much clinical and demographic metadata was included differed by source and by participant, and the metadata was provided uncurated.

Note on this clone: Its antigen specificity is not known. Per-base quality was not reported, and no clone a single base away is much larger than it.

Sequences SEHNR (CDR1) and FQNEAQ (CDR2) are obtained from the germline V gene (reference sequence). Its CDR3 holds 14 amino acids, cysteine through phenylalanine. Solely the CDR3 DNA is kept, with 42 bases framed from the first base. Trimming takes 4 bases off V and 3 bases off J; junction bases not matched to a gene: 6. TCRbeta CDR3 regions were amplified from genomic DNA by means of the immunoSEQ Assay, a bias-controlled multiplex PCR. The published analysis was carried out like this. Nucleated cell counts per sample were estimated from amplification of reference gene primers within the assay. To quantify the absolute abundance of each unique TCRbeta CDR3 rearrangement, sequence reads were collapsed and filtered. For each sample, productive Simpson clonality was calculated by taking the square root of Simpson's diversity index across productive rearrangements. TCRdb provides this immuneACCESS table in a form limited to in-frame rearrangements. Some clones are lacking; in checked studies, under half of them reflect an unresolved V gene, and why the rest are absent is not known. The V and J calls and the clone size are those of that table, but D and trimming were determined from the DNA. For this sample the table gives approximately 280,000 clones, of which around nine tenths were detected only once. Clones ranked in the top ten supply 6% to 7% of the sample.

Participants in the prospective study were enrolled through a virtual design, were aged 18 to 89 years, and lived in 24 United States geographic areas. In the prospective study, participants were assigned to cohorts based on the clinical history participants reported in a screening survey and a study questionnaire. Recovered participants in ImmuneRACE Cohort 3 were defined by two consecutive negative NP/OP PCR tests, clearance by a healthcare professional, or resolution of symptoms. Each participant in the prospective study had whole blood, serum and a nasopharyngeal or oropharyngeal swab collected by mobile phlebotomists. Over an approximately 2-month period, participants in the prospective study had the option of providing additional blood draws and questionnaires. Before DNA extraction, blood samples from the prospective study were shipped at room temperature or frozen.

The specimen was PBMCs or T cells enriched from blood (not recorded which). This TCR was sampled from a woman aged 35 to 49 who had recovered from COVID-19. The sequence is built from TRBV7-9 and TRBJ2-7, and 7 bases in between align with TRBD1. The nucleotide sequence is TGTGCCAGCAGCTCCCTCGGGACAGTCTACGAGCAGTACTTC. It translates as CASSSLGTVYEQYF.